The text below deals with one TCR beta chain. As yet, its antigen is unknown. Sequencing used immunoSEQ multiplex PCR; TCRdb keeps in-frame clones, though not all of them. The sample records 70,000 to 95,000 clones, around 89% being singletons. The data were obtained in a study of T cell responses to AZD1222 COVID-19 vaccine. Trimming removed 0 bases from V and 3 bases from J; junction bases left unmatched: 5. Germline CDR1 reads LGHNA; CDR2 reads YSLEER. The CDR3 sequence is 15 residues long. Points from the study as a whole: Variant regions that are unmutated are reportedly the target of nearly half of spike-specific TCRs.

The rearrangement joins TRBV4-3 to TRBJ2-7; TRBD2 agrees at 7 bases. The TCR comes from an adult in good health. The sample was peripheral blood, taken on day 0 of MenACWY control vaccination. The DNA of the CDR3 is TGCGCCAGCAGCCAAGATACGCGGACTAGCTACGAGCAGTACTTC. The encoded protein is CASSQDTRTSYEQYF.